Below, 18 T cell receptor beta chains from the same sample are listed, as sequenced in a study of shared clonotypes between healthy human individuals. Libraries were prepared by immunoSEQ multiplex PCR; TCRdb keeps only in-frame clonotypes and omits some of them. Among approximately 2.1 million clones listed, approximately 95% were seen once. Material: naive CD4+ T cells from PBMCs. Subset here: CD45RA+ positively selected. Receptor source: a man aged 18 to 29 in good health. Some clones in this sample may be carry-over from other donors' samples.

The chain carries TRBV6-6 and TRBJ2-5; D is possibly TRBD1 or TRBD2 (5 bases each). Between the trimmed V and J ends, which lost 7 bases and 7 bases, there was a span of 16 bases. The CDR3 length is 13 residues. Germline assignment: CDR1 MNHNY and CDR2 SVGAGI (reference sequence). CDR3 protein: CASTTGALGTQYF. The CDR3 bases are TGTGCCAGCACCACCGGGGCCCTAGGGACCCAGTACTTC.

The chain joins TRBV18 to TRBJ2-5; D is perhaps TRBD1 or TRBD2 (6 bases each). Germline V gene sequence: CDR1 KGHSH, CDR2 LQKENI. Trimming stripped 4 bases from V and 2 bases from J, with 14 bases between. The CDR3 sequence is 15 residues long. The CDR3 protein is CASSRGGRWQETQYF. In DNA, the CDR3 is TGTGCCAGCTCACGAGGGGGGCGCTGGCAAGAGACCCAGTACTTC.

As for this clone: This specimen includes other DNA sequences encoding the same CDR3. V and J are TRBV5-1 and TRBJ1-1; D remains unclear. This CDR3 contains 13 residues. Germline lookup yields CDR1 SGHRS and CDR2 YFSETQ. Trimming stripped 4 bases from V and 2 bases from J, with 9 bases between. CDR3: CASSRDGNTEAFF. The CDR3 bases are TGCGCCAGCAGCCGAGACGGAAACACTGAAGCTTTCTTT. The whole variable domain, filled in from reference TRBV5-1 and TRBJ1-1, reads KAGVTQTPRYLIKTRGQQVTLSCSPISGHRSVSWYQQTPGQGLQFLFEYFSETQRNKGNFPGRFSGRQFSNSRSEMNVSTLELGDSALYLCASSRDGNTEAFFGQGTRLTVV.

This chain links TRBV5-5 with TRBJ2-5; TRBD1 is a possible D gene (6 bases). The CDR3 consists of 16 residues. V gave up 0 bases and J gave up 4 bases, with 16 bases separating them. The V gene's germline CDR1 is SGHKS and CDR2 YYEKEE (reference sequence). CDR3 loop: CASSLAATGLIETQYF. CDR3 DNA: TGTGCCAGCAGCTTGGCCGCTACAGGGTTGATAGAGACCCAGTACTTC. Full variable domain (rest looked up from reference TRBV5-5 and TRBJ2-5): DAGVTQSPTHLIKTRGQQVTLRCSPISGHKSVSWYQQVLGQGPQFIFQYYEKEERGRGNFPDRFSARQFPNYSSELNVNALLLGDSALYLCASSLAATGLIETQYFGPGTRLLVL.

The rearrangement links TRBV5-1 to TRBJ2-1; a possible D gene is TRBD2 (5 bases). Trimming removed 2 bases at V and 0 bases at J, with 9 bases between. This CDR3 is 15 amino acids long. CDR1 and CDR2 (germline): SGHRS, YFSETQ. The CDR3 sequence is CASSLMGSSYNEQFF. Here the CDR3 DNA reads TGCGCCAGCAGCTTAATGGGGAGCTCCTACAATGAGCAGTTCTTC.

J is TRBJ2-1 and V is TRBV11-3, with D perhaps matching TRBD1 or TRBD2 (5 bases each). This CDR3 comprises 14 residues. The V end lost 5 bases, the J end lost 4 bases, and 12 bases lay between the germline ends. In germline, CDR1 is SGHNT, CDR2 YENEEA. Written as DNA, the CDR3 is TGTGCCAGCAGCCGGGGACCCAATTACAATGAGCAGTTCTTC. It codes for CASSRGPNYNEQFF.

The chain carries TRBV28 and TRBJ2-2; D might be TRBD2 (5 bases). Trimming took off 6 bases at V and 4 bases at J, with 15 bases between the two ends. The CDR3 is 15 amino acids. Germline CDR1 reads MDHEN; CDR2 reads SYDVKM. CDR3 loop: CASSAWERPTGELFF. CDR3 nucleotide sequence: TGTGCCAGCAGCGCTTGGGAGCGGCCCACCGGGGAGCTGTTTTTT.

The genes are TRBV5-4 and TRBJ2-3, with D perhaps being TRBD1 or TRBD2 (5 bases each). Trimming left V 0 bases short and J 4 bases short, with 9 bases between. Germline CDR1 reads SGHNT; CDR2 reads YYREEE (reference sequence). There are 14 residues in the CDR3. CDR3 nucleotides: TGTGCCAGCAGCTTGGGAGGGGCATCAGATACGCAGTATTTT. Translating gives CASSLGGASDTQYF.

The chain couples TRBV28 to TRBJ2-7; D remains ambiguous. Germline V gene data show CDR1 as MDHEN and CDR2 as SYDVKM. The CDR3 runs to 15 residues. Trimming took 2 bases from V and 0 from J, leaving 11 bases between them. CDR3 sequence reads: CASSLVALSSYEQYF. As DNA, the CDR3 is TGTGCCAGCAGTTTAGTGGCCCTCAGCTCCTACGAGCAGTACTTC.

The V gene is TRBV19, the J gene TRBJ2-1; no reliable D call. The germline CDR1 and CDR2 sequences are LNHDA and SQIVND (reference sequence). V was pared by 1 base and J by 0 bases, with 7 bases between. The CDR3 runs 15 residues. CDR3 coding DNA: TGTGCCAGTAGTATAGTCCTAGGCTCCTACAATGAGCAGTTCTTC. Translation: CASSIVLGSYNEQFF.

The J gene is TRBJ2-7, the V gene TRBV9, with TRBD1 matching 11 bases. This CDR3 comprises 17 residues. V lost 3 bases to trimming and J lost 4 bases; unmatched junction nucleotides: 12. Germline V lookup: CDR1 SGDLS, CDR2 YYNGEE. CDR3: CASSAGVGQGARYEQYF. DNA for the CDR3: TGTGCCAGCAGCGCGGGGGTAGGACAGGGGGCCCGTTACGAGCAGTACTTC. Full variable domain (outside the CDR3, taken from reference TRBV9 and TRBJ2-7): DSGVTQTPKHLITATGQRVTLRCSPRSGDLSVYWYQQSLDQGLQFLIQYYNGEERAKGNILERFSAQQFPDLHSELNLSSLELGDSALYFCASSAGVGQGARYEQYFGPGTRLTVT.

The chain couples TRBV5-1 to TRBJ1-4; unclear D gene. The CDR3 loop spans 15 amino acids. The germline V gene has CDR1 SGHRS and CDR2 YFSETQ. The V gene lost 4 bases and the J gene lost 2 bases, with 12 bases spanning the gap. CDR3 in amino acids: CASSGQWSTNEKLFF. In DNA, the CDR3 is TGCGCCAGCAGCGGGCAGTGGAGTACTAATGAAAAACTGTTTTTT. The variable domain in full, with the rest retrieved from reference TRBV5-1 and TRBJ1-4, is KAGVTQTPRYLIKTRGQQVTLSCSPISGHRSVSWYQQTPGQGLQFLFEYFSETQRNKGNFPGRFSGRQFSNSRSEMNVSTLELGDSALYLCASSGQWSTNEKLFFGSGTQLSVL.

The rearrangement links TRBV19 to TRBJ2-2; 8 nucleotides align to TRBD2. Looked up from germline, CDR1 is LNHDA and CDR2 is SQIVND (reference sequence). The CDR3 loop spans 16 amino acids. Trimming removed 0 bases from V and 7 bases from J; junction bases left unmatched: 7. DNA for the CDR3: TGTGCCAGTAGTATAGAGCCTAGCGGGTGGAGCGGGGAGCTGTTTTTT. This gives the protein CASSIEPSGWSGELFF.

This clone was detected once. This sequence joins TRBV7-8 and TRBJ1-4; D is uncertain. CDR1 and CDR2 (germline): SGHVS, FQNEAQ. This CDR3 is built from 17 residues. The V end was cut by 4 bases, the J end by 3 bases, with 18 bases between. CDR3 coding DNA: TGTGCCAGCAGCTCTTCTGCGGCACCCCCGGCTAATGAAAAACTGTTTTTT. Residues: CASSSSAAPPANEKLFF.

The chain is built from TRBV4-1 and TRBJ2-7; TRBD1 agrees at 8 bases. J lost 3 bases, V lost 4 bases, and 11 bases had no gene match. This CDR3 is built from 16 residues. Germline V CDR1 and CDR2: MGHRA, YSYEKL. The CDR3 protein is CASSRVPGQAIYEQYF. CDR3 nucleotide sequence: TGCGCCAGCAGCCGAGTACCGGGACAGGCGATCTACGAGCAGTACTTC.

Worth noting for this clone: Other DNA sequences in the same sample also yield this CDR3. The chain joins TRBV5-1 to TRBJ1-1; D is uncertain. Trimming took 0 bases from V and 1 from J, leaving 7 bases between them. Germline lookup yields CDR1 SGHRS and CDR2 YFSETQ. The CDR3 is 14 residues long. CDR3 nucleotide sequence: TGCGCCAGCAGCTTGGCACCGGGGAACACTGAAGCTTTCTTT. It is translated as CASSLAPGNTEAFF.

This rearrangement joins TRBV9 to TRBJ2-1; 8 bases align to TRBD2. J lost 7 bases, V lost 2 bases, and 2 bases had no gene match. The germline gives CDR1 SGDLS, CDR2 YYNGEE. The CDR3 covers 13 residues. The CDR3 DNA reads TGTGCCAGCAGCGTGGCTAGCGGGAATGAGCAGTTCTTC. Translating it yields CASSVASGNEQFF.

The genes are TRBV28 and TRBJ2-7; tentatively, D is TRBD1 (6 bases). The CDR3 spans 13 residues. The germline CDR1 and CDR2 sequences are MDHEN and SYDVKM. V was shortened by 3 bases and J by 4 bases, with 10 bases between the two germline ends. The CDR3 is CASSLAGVYEQYF. In DNA form, the CDR3 reads TGTGCCAGCAGTTTGGCAGGGGTGTACGAGCAGTACTTC.